This T cell receptor (beta chain) was identified during a study of vaccination effects on CD4 cells after COVID-19 (dated by TCRdb to about 2022). The study in broad terms: Each participant received two doses of an mRNA SARS-CoV-2 vaccine, either BNT162b2 or mRNA-1273. SARS-CoV-2 spike-specific CD4+ TCR repertoires were compared before and after mRNA vaccination in COVID-19 convalescent patients and in infection-naive vaccine recipients. The full study included roughly 11 COVID-19 convalescent patients and a few SARS-CoV-2-naive healthy vaccine recipients. In the study, cultures from other donors were sequenced using the Oncomine TCR Beta short-read assay on an Illumina iSeq 100. Here is what the overall study found, with its caveats: Only a small number of convalescent patients were included, and no early post-infection timepoints were available, which limited the study. Among healthy vaccine recipients, nearly all vaccine-induced clones were SARS-CoV-2 mono-reactive, and only 1 of 255 was cross-reactive with common cold coronaviruses. Both infection-induced and vaccine-induced clones contracted markedly at late post-vaccination timepoints, which is consistent with waning T cell responses.

Library construction relied on the immunoSEQ multiplex PCR assay. TCR beta CDR3 sequencing was performed on DNA from the cultured, isolated CD4+ T cells. From the authors' description of their analysis: The analysis removed non-productive TCR sequences, trimmed reads to the CDR3 region, and retained only CDR3s that were 7 or more amino acids long. The MANAFEST web app was used to pick out antigen-specific clonotypes by comparing their expansion in peptide wells with that in reference cultures. To be called positive, a clone needed expansion at FDR<0.05 compared with the reference and with all other wells, an odds ratio greater than 5, and a frequency greater than 0.1% in two replicate wells. Clonotypes significantly expanded in SARS-CoV-2 spike wells and in at least one common cold coronavirus spike condition were defined as cross-reactive. Using the stringdist R package, CDR3 similarity was measured by Levenshtein distance, and unrooted trees were constructed with ape in R 3.6.1. TCRdb mirrors the immuneACCESS table, restricted to in-frame sequences. Some clones are absent from its copies; in checked studies, under half trace to an unresolved V gene, and the reason for the others is unknown. V and J calls and clone size are copied from that table; D and trimming were computed from the DNA. In this sample the table shows 55,000 to 70,000 clones, roughly 76% of which occur a single time. Less than 3% of the sample comes from the top ten.

To identify antigen-specific CD4+ T cell clonotypes by their expansion, the ViraFEST assay first stimulated PBMC with viral peptide pools and then applied TCR sequencing. After 10 days of culture, CD4+ T cells were isolated with the EasySep CD4+ T cell isolation kit. Healthy vaccine recipients had no prior SARS-CoV-2 infection, confirmed by negative nucleocapsid antibodies before and after vaccination. A few million PBMC per well were cultured with about 9 ug/ml peptides in IMDM containing 5% human AB serum, around 10 IU/ml IL-2 and gentamicin. Half of the culture medium was replaced with fresh IL-2-containing medium on days 3 and 7. Unless noted otherwise, every peptide stimulation condition was grown in triplicate wells. PBMC were separated from whole blood using Ficoll-Paque Plus gradient centrifugation and were then either cryopreserved at -140C or used fresh. The overlapping peptide pools covered the spike proteins of SARS-CoV-2 as well as those of the common cold coronaviruses HCoV-NL63, HCoV-OC43 and HCoV-229E. The QIAamp micro DNA kit was used to extract genomic DNA from the cultured CD4+ T cells.

This clone showed up just a few times. No antigen is known for it. One base away there is no much larger clone; base qualities are not given. The sequencing here drew on CD4+ T cells from PBMCs cultured with HCoV-229E spike peptides, taken before COVID-19 vaccination. This sample's cell subset or site label indicates: HCoV-229E spike overlapping peptide pool stimulation. The source of this sequence is a human donor who received a COVID-19 vaccine.

Here is the DNA: TGCGCCAGCAGCCAAGCCGAGACAGGGGGCAACGAAAAACTGTTTTTT. This codes for CASSQAETGGNEKLFF. Rearrangement joined TRBV4-3 to TRBJ1-4, with 10 bases aligning to TRBD1. Taken from the germline V gene, the CDR1 and CDR2 loops are LGHNA and YSLEER. CDR3 length: 16 amino acids, cysteine to phenylalanine. Just the 48-base CDR3 DNA is kept, in frame starting at base 1. At the junction V is shortened by 1 base and J by 8 bases; bases outside the gene matches: 7.